Below are 11 T cell receptor beta chains sequenced from a single sample in a study of cytomegalovirus exposure and HLA in healthy donors. The PCR ran on 60 Vbeta and 13 Jbeta primers. Here immunoSEQ multiplex PCR was the method, and the copy in TCRdb shows in-frame clones only, minus some. The sample has 150,000 to 200,000 clones, roughly 80% seen once. Sequencing was done on a sample of PBMCs. These receptors all come from a woman aged 25-40 years in good health and CMV-seronegative.

V gene TRBV6-5 combines with J gene TRBJ1-4; perhaps TRBD1 as D (5 bases). Trimming took off 5 bases at V and 8 bases at J, with 18 bases between the two ends. The CDR3 spans 15 residues. Per the germline V gene, CDR1 is MNHEY and CDR2 is SVGAGI. The chain's CDR3 is CASSQFGGAAEKLFF. The CDR3 nucleotides are TGTGCCAGCAGTCAGTTCGGAGGGGCAGCAGAAAAACTGTTTTTT.

On this clone itself: Other DNA sequences of this sample code for an identical CDR3. The chain links TRBV5-1 to TRBJ2-1; 7 bases are a match to TRBD1. Germline assignment: CDR1 SGHRS and CDR2 YFSETQ. This CDR3 region has 15 residues. The V and J ends lost 4 bases and 0 bases, in that order; junction bases with no gene match: 4. The CDR3 coding sequence is TGCGCCAGCAGCCCGGGACAGAGCTCCTACAATGAGCAGTTCTTC. Protein product: CASSPGQSSYNEQFF.

The chain is built from TRBV7-8 and TRBJ2-5; 7 bases are shared with TRBD1. Losses at the gene ends were 5 bases for V and 3 bases for J; bases not matched to a gene: 3. CDR1 is SGHVS and CDR2 is FQNEAQ in the germline V gene. This CDR3 has 13 residues. This chain's CDR3 is CASSRDREETQYF. In DNA form, the CDR3 reads TGTGCCAGCAGCCGGGACAGAGAAGAGACCCAGTACTTC. The full variable domain, completed using reference TRBV7-8 and TRBJ2-5, is GAGVSQSPRYKVAKRGQDVALRCDPISGHVSLFWYQQALGQGPEFLTYFQNEAQLDKSGLPSDRFFAERPEGSVSTLKIQRTQQEDSAVYLCASSRDREETQYFGPGTRLLVL.

The genes are TRBV5-4 and TRBJ1-2; perhaps TRBD1 as D (6 bases). Germline-derived CDR1 and CDR2 are SGHNT and YYREEE (reference sequence). V was cut by 4 bases and J by 4 bases, with 11 bases left in between. The CDR3 covers 13 residues. CDR3 sequence reads: CASSTGQSYGYTF. As DNA, the CDR3 is TGTGCCAGCAGCACCGGACAGTCCTATGGCTACACCTTC. The full variable domain, with the rest looked up from reference TRBV5-4 and TRBJ1-2, is ETGVTQSPTHLIKTRGQQVTLRCSSQSGHNTVSWYQQALGQGPQFIFQYYREEENGRGNFPPRFSGLQFPNYSSELNVNALELDDSALYLCASSTGQSYGYTFGSGTRLTVV.

V gene TRBV10-1 combines with J gene TRBJ1-1, with 8 bases lining up with TRBD1. The V and J ends lost 9 bases and 3 bases, in that order; junction bases with no gene match: 9. This CDR3 has 14 residues. Germline V CDR1 and CDR2: WNHNN, SYGVQD (reference sequence). As DNA, the CDR3 is TGCGCCAGGCCCCCCGGACAGGGCTACACTGAAGCTTTCTTT. Translation gives CARPPGQGYTEAFF.

The CDR3 DNA follows: TGCGCCAGCAGCCTTAGGACAGGGTCAAGTTCCTACGAGCAGTACTTC. As protein: CASSLRTGSSSYEQYF. This chain connects TRBV5-1 to TRBJ2-7; 8 bases are a match to TRBD1. Germline V gene sequence: CDR1 SGHRS, CDR2 YFSETQ. The CDR3 contains 16 residues. The J segment lost 1 base and the V segment lost 4 bases, leaving 10 bases of the junction unmatched.

The chain joins TRBV5-1 to TRBJ2-5; D is possibly TRBD2 (5 bases). The CDR3 is 13 amino acids. Trimming removed 6 bases at V and 1 base at J, with 10 bases between. The V gene's germline CDR1 is SGHRS and CDR2 YFSETQ. The CDR3 protein is CASTERRQETQYF. CDR3 DNA sequence: TGCGCCAGCACGGAGCGGCGCCAAGAGACCCAGTACTTC.

J is TRBJ1-1 and V is TRBV23-1; 7 nucleotides match TRBD1. TRBV23-1 is classed as an ORF, of uncertain function. There are 18 residues in the CDR3. J was trimmed by 4 bases and V by 0 bases; bases with no gene match: 14. The CDR3 DNA reads as TGCGCCAGCAGTCAATCGGGCGGGGACAGCCAACGGGGCACTGAAGCTTTCTTT. It encodes CASSQSGGDSQRGTEAFF.

In its sample, this clone was seen a few times. The chain links TRBV5-4 to TRBJ2-1; 7 bases line up with TRBD2. The trim removed 1 base at V and 7 bases at J, leaving 8 bases unmatched. The V gene's germline CDR1 is SGHNT and CDR2 YYREEE (reference sequence). The CDR3 contains 15 residues. The CDR3 DNA sequence: TGTGCCAGCAGCTTGAACGGCGGGGGAAGGAATGAGCAGTTCTTC. It encodes CASSLNGGGRNEQFF.

The chain uses TRBV5-1 and TRBJ2-1; 9 positions agree with TRBD2. Germline CDR1 reads SGHRS; CDR2 reads YFSETQ. This CDR3 has 15 amino acids. With 3 bases clipped from V and 6 bases from J, the junction kept 7 bases outside the gene matches. CDR3 sequence (DNA): TGCGCCAGCAGCTGGTTTAGCGGGGGATCCAATGAGCAGTTCTTC. Translated, it gives CASSWFSGGSNEQFF.

The chain uses TRBV30 and TRBJ1-1; the D gene is possibly TRBD1 (5 bases). V was pared by 7 bases and J by 4 bases, with 16 bases between. This CDR3 contains 13 residues. Germline CDR1 and CDR2: GTSNPN and SVGIG (reference sequence). CDR3 loop: CASSVRGSTEAFF. DNA for the CDR3: TGTGCCTCGTCGGTAAGGGGAAGCACTGAAGCTTTCTTT.